This T cell receptor beta chain was retrieved from a study of cytomegalovirus exposure and HLA in healthy donors. The CDR3 totals 16 residues. The germline V gene has CDR1 SGHNT and CDR2 YYREEE (reference sequence). V was clipped by 4 bases and J by 4 bases; unmatched bases: 7. A multiplex PCR was run with 60 Vbeta primers and 13 Jbeta primers. Sequencing was performed with immunoSEQ multiplex PCR; in TCRdb, only in-frame clones are kept and a portion is missing. Here the sample spans tens of thousands of clones, 10% being singletons. This chain links TRBV5-4 with TRBJ2-7; 14 positions match TRBD2. Sequenced: PBMCs. The sequence was obtained from a man aged 60-69 years in good health and CMV-seropositive. CDR3: CASSPPGLAGDYEQYF. Written as DNA, the CDR3 is TGTGCCAGCAGCCCACCGGGACTAGCGGGAGATTACGAGCAGTACTTC.